The text below deals with one T cell receptor (beta chain). These data originate in a study of CD8+CD57+ T cells in acquired aplastic anemia. The wider study: On average, sorted CD4+ and CD8+ cells gave approximately 3.1 ug of DNA.

TCR beta VDJ combinations and CDR3 sequences were profiled from genomic DNA. TCRdb redid the calling of the reads with MiXCR, one entry per CDR3 protein. The sample holds about half a million distinct CDR3 sequences; approximately 32% are singletons and the top ten take less than 0.85%. Before being chosen for sequencing, patients had shown CD8+CD57+ cell expansion by flow cytometry. Severe acquired aplastic anemia affected all patients. Trimming pared 6 bases from V and 6 bases from J, leaving 11 bases between. Germline lookup yields CDR1 MNHNS and CDR2 SASEGT. This CDR3 is built from 13 residues. The receptor's source is a human donor with aplastic anemia. V and J are TRBV6-1 and TRBJ2-2; D perhaps matches TRBD2 (6 bases). Source material: sorted CD4+, CD8+, or CD8+CD57+ T cells (not recorded which) from PBMCs. In nucleotides, the CDR3 is TGTGCCAGCAGCCAGAGGGAGGCCGGGGAGCTGTTTTTT. This encodes CASSQREAGELFF.